The 5 T cell receptor beta chains below all came from one sample that was sequenced in a study of blood T cell repertoires in COVID-19. Assay used: immunoSEQ multiplex PCR; TCRdb lists only in-frame clones, some missing. The table has 72,000 or so clones, 75% to 95% seen once. Material for sequencing was peripheral blood. Source of these receptors: a woman older than 75 with acute or convalescent COVID-19.

The V call is TRBV18, the J call TRBJ2-3; TRBD2 agrees at 12 bases. J gave up 4 bases and V 0 bases, and 11 bases lay outside the gene matches. Germline values: CDR1 KGHSH, CDR2 LQKENI. This CDR3 contains 19 residues. The DNA for the CDR3 is TGTGCCAGCTCACCACCGACTAGCGGGGGCCTACGTAGCCCAGATACGCAGTATTTT. Translation: CASSPPTSGGLRSPDTQYF.

The gene calls are TRBV28 and TRBJ2-3; 7 bases agree with TRBD2. Germline assignment: CDR1 MDHEN and CDR2 SYDVKM. V lost 7 bases, J lost 1 base, and 5 bases stayed unmatched. The CDR3 extends over 14 amino acids. The CDR3 DNA follows: TGTGCCAGCATGAGGGAGGGCGGCACAGATACGCAGTATTTT. It encodes CASMREGGTDTQYF.

This chain links TRBV29-1 with TRBJ1-2, with 7 bases matching TRBD1. Germline V lookup: CDR1 SQVTM, CDR2 ANQGSEA. Trimming took 2 bases from V and 5 from J; bases not matched to a gene: 5. This CDR3 has 13 residues. The CDR3 DNA sequence: TGCAGCGTTGAATGGGGGGACAGATATGGCTACACCTTC. Amino acid sequence: CSVEWGDRYGYTF.

The genes are TRBV19 and TRBJ2-7; TRBD2 aligns across 16 bases. This CDR3 has 16 amino acids. Germline loops: CDR1 LNHDA, CDR2 SQIVND (reference sequence). J gave up 5 bases and V 6 bases, and 7 bases lay outside the gene matches. CDR3 residues: CASRPSGLAGGDEQYF. In DNA form, the CDR3 reads TGTGCCAGTAGGCCTTCGGGACTAGCGGGAGGGGACGAGCAGTACTTC.

The V gene is TRBV10-3, the J gene TRBJ2-5; 16 bases are shared with TRBD2. The V and J ends lost 6 bases and 4 bases, in that order; junction bases with no gene match: 2. The CDR3 loop spans 15 amino acids. From germline, CDR1 is ENHRY and CDR2 SYGVKD. In DNA form, the CDR3 reads TGTGCCATCAGAGGGACTAGCGGGAGGGGAGAGACCCAGTACTTC. Residues: CAIRGTSGRGETQYF.